The 4 T cell receptor beta chains below come from one sample, sequenced in a study of T cell responses to AZD1222 COVID-19 vaccine. Produced via immunoSEQ multiplex PCR; TCRdb's table is partial and in-frame only. The sample records about 84,000 clones, roughly 85% being singletons. The sequences come from peripheral blood, collected on day 0 of AZD1222 vaccination. Receptors originate from an adult in good health.

V is TRBV19 and J is TRBJ2-2, with 8 nucleotides matching TRBD1. The CDR3 totals 16 residues. With V trimmed by 6 bases and J by 7 bases, 13 bases remained unmatched. CDR1 is LNHDA, CDR2 SQIVND, per germline (reference sequence). CDR3 coding DNA: TGTGCCAGTAGGTTCCGGGACAGGAGAAGAGGCGGGGAGCTGTTTTTT. It translates to CASRFRDRRRGGELFF.

The DNA of the CDR3 is TGTGCCAGCAGCCCTAGGACAGGGGGCGAAAATGAAAAACTGTTTTTT. Its protein is CASSPRTGGENEKLFF. The chain joins TRBV7-6 to TRBJ1-4, with 11 bases that match TRBD1. Losses at the gene ends were 5 bases for V and 5 bases for J; bases not matched to a gene: 7. The CDR3 runs 16 residues. Germline CDR1 is SGHVS and CDR2 is FNYEAQ.

The V call is TRBV4-3, the J call TRBJ2-1; no firm D call. Trimming cost V 2 bases and J 1 base, with 15 bases left between them. Germline-derived CDR1 and CDR2 are LGHNA and YSLEER. The CDR3 has 17 residues. CDR3 residues: CASSQSPGRQSYNEQFF. For the CDR3, the DNA is TGCGCCAGCAGCCAATCCCCCGGCAGACAATCCTACAATGAGCAGTTCTTC.

CDR3 sequence: CASSPILREYGYTF. CDR3 sequence (DNA): TGTGCCAGCAGCCCTATCCTCCGGGAGTATGGCTACACCTTC. The rearrangement uses TRBV27 and TRBJ1-2; D gene ambiguous. Trimming stripped 6 bases from V and 5 bases from J, with 16 bases between. Germline CDR1 is MNHEY and CDR2 is SMNVEV (reference sequence). CDR3 length: 14 amino acids.